This T cell receptor (beta chain) was recorded in a study of blood T cell repertoires in COVID-19. This CDR3 comprises 16 residues. The protocol was immunoSEQ multiplex PCR, while the TCRdb copy is restricted to in-frame clones and leaves out a portion. The repertoire consists of about 100,000 clones, with about four fifths occurring once and the leading ten covering 4% to 6%. The genes are TRBV21-1 and TRBJ2-7; TRBD2, the table's D call, lacks a check against the DNA. TRBV21-1 is classified as a pseudogene. The sequenced sample consisted of peripheral blood. The receptor was derived from a man aged 55 to 70 with acute or convalescent COVID-19. The CDR3 nucleotides are TGTGCCAGCAGCAACCGAAGCCGGGGGGGGACCTACGAGCAGTACTTC. Encoded protein: CASSNRSRGGTYEQYF.